This T cell receptor (beta chain) was retrieved from a study of PD-L1 blockade in urothelial cancer. Study summary: Blood samples had a median of approximately 140,000 T cells, 83,000 or so unique TCRs, and clonality roughly 0.073.

V dropped 4 bases and J dropped 6; count of bases not matched to a gene: 9. CDR1 SGHAT and CDR2 FQNNGV come from the germline V gene. The CDR3 totals 15 residues. Specified time point: pretreatment peripheral blood. This table comes from immunoSEQ multiplex PCR, and its TCRdb copy is limited to in-frame clones, with some not included. Among almost 90,000 clones listed, around 84% were seen once. The chain employs TRBV11-2 and TRBJ1-1; 9 nucleotides agree with TRBD1. The specimen was PBMCs, collected around atezolizumab (anti-PD-L1) treatment. The receptor's source is a man in his fifties or sixties with urothelial cancer. CDR3 coding DNA: TGTGCCAGCAGCTCAAGGGACAGGGTTGGCTCTGAAGCTTTCTTT. Translation gives CASSSRDRVGSEAFF.